The present T cell receptor (beta chain) was sequenced within a study of OX40 agonist ivuxolimab in advanced cancers. Only in-frame clones appear in the TCRdb table, and some are missing; sequencing was by immunoSEQ multiplex PCR. The profile shows 35,000 to 45,000 clones, 85% to 90% of them singletons. This CDR3 has 14 amino acids. Per germline, CDR1 SGHVS and CDR2 FQNEAQ. The V gene lost 5 bases and the J gene lost 4 bases, with 15 bases spanning the gap. The rearrangement uses TRBV7-8 and TRBJ2-7; either TRBD1 or TRBD2 may fit D (5 bases each). This TCR came from an adult with an advanced solid tumor such as melanoma, head and neck, liver or kidney cancer. The material was CD4+ or CD8+ T cells sorted from blood, obtained in a trial of the OX40 agonist ivuxolimab. This chain's CDR3 is CASSPGTSRYEQYF. DNA of the CDR3: TGTGCCAGCAGCCCAGGGACCTCAAGGTACGAGCAGTACTTC.